Given below is one T cell receptor beta chain in context. The data originate from a study of blood T cell repertoires in COVID-19. V shed 4 bases and J 6 bases; nucleotides not matched to a gene: 6. Germline CDR1 and CDR2: LGHDT and YNNKEL (reference sequence). The CDR3 has 13 residues. The table came from immunoSEQ multiplex PCR; TCRdb's copy has only in-frame clones and leaves some out. Of 450,000 to 500,000 clones listed, approximately 85% are singletons. The receptor's source is a human donor in a cohort sampled during active COVID-19. The sample consisted of peripheral blood. V is TRBV3-1 (or the pseudogene TRBV3-2) and J is TRBJ2-7; 7 positions match TRBD1. The CDR3 DNA follows: TGTGCCAGCAGCCTTCTACAGGGGAGCGAGCAGTACTTC. The encoded protein is CASSLLQGSEQYF.